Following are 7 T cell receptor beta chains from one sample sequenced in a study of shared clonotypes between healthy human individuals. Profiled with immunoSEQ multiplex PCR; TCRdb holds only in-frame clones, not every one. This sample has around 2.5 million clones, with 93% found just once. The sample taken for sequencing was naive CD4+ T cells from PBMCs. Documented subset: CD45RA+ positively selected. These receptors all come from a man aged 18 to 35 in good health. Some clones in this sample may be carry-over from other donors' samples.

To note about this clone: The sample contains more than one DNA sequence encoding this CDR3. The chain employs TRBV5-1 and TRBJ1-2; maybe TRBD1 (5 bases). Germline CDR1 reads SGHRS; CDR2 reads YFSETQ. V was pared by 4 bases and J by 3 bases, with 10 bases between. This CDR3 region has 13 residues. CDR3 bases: TGCGCCAGCAGCGGGCAGGGAGACTATGGCTACACCTTC. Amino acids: CASSGQGDYGYTF.

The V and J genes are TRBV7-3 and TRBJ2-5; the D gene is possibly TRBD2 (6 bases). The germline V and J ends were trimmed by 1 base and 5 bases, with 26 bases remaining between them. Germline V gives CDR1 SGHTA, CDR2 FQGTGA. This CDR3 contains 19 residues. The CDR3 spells CASSLISRTGRERAETQYF. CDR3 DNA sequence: TGTGCCAGCAGCTTAATTAGTCGGACGGGCCGGGAGAGGGCCGAGACCCAGTACTTC.

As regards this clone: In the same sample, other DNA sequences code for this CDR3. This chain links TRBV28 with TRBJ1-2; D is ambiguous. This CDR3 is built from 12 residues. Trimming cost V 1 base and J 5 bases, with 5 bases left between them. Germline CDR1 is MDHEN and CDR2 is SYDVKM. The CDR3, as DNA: TGTGCCAGCAGTTTATCCGTGTATGGCTACACCTTC. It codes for CASSLSVYGYTF.

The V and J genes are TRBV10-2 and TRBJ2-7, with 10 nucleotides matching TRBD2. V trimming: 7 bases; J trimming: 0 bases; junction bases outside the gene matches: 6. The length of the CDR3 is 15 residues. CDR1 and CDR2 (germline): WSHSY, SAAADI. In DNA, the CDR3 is TGCGCCAGCACCACGCTAGCGGGAGCCTCCTACGAGCAGTACTTC. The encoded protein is CASTTLAGASYEQYF.

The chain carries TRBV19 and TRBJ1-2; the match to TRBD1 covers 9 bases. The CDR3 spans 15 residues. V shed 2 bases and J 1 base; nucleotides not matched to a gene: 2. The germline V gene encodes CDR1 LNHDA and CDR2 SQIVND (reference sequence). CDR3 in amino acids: CASSIRTGDNYGYTF. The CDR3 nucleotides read TGTGCCAGTAGTATACGGACAGGGGATAACTATGGCTACACCTTC.

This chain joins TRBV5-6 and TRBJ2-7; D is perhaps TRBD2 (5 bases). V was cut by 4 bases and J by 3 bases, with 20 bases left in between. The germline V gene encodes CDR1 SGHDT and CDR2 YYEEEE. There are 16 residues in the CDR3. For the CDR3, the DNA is TGTGCCAGCAGCCGTTTTGTCGGGGAGTCGATCTACGAGCAGTACTTC. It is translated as CASSRFVGESIYEQYF.

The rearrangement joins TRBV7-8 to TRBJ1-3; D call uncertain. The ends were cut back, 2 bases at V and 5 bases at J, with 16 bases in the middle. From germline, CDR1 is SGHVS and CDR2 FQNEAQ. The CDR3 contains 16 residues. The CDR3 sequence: CASSLITSLTRNTIYF. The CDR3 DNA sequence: TGTGCCAGCAGCTTAATTACGAGTTTAACGAGAAACACCATATATTTT.